Below are 6 T cell receptor beta chains sequenced from a single sample in a study of blood T cell repertoires in COVID-19. Sequencing used immunoSEQ multiplex PCR; TCRdb keeps in-frame clones, though not all of them. This sample has 470,000 or so clones; 80% to 90% occur once, and the top ten carry 4.3%. Sequencing was done on a sample of peripheral blood. These receptors were taken from a woman in her 30s with acute or convalescent COVID-19.

This clone occurred a few times. The chain recombines TRBV21-1 with TRBJ2-2; no DNA check was done on the table's D call, TRBD2. TRBV21-1 is tagged as a pseudogene. There are 12 residues in the CDR3. CDR3 sequence reads: CASRSLSGELFF. In nucleotides, the CDR3 is TGTGCCAGCAGATCCCTCTCGGGGGAGCTGTTTTTT.

The chain links TRBV24-1 to TRBJ2-5, with TRBD2 identical over 9 bases. Germline V gene lookup returns CDR1 KGHDR and CDR2 SFDVKD. The CDR3 loop spans 14 amino acids. V lost 6 bases, J lost 5 bases, and 6 bases stayed unmatched. The CDR3 reads CATSLSSGGETQYF. CDR3 DNA: TGTGCCACCAGTCTGTCGAGCGGGGGGGAGACCCAGTACTTC.

The rearrangement joins TRBV15 to TRBJ2-7; TRBD1 matches at 9 bases. The CDR3 runs to 14 residues. In germline, CDR1 is LNHNV, CDR2 YYDKDF (reference sequence). The J segment lost 0 bases and the V segment lost 6 bases, leaving 3 bases of the junction unmatched. The CDR3 coding sequence is TGTGCCACCAGTCGGGACAGGGTCTCCTACGAGCAGTACTTC. This encodes CATSRDRVSYEQYF. Drawing the rest from reference TRBV15 and TRBJ2-7, the complete variable domain is DAMVIQNPRYQVTQFGKPVTLSCSQTLNHNVMYWYQQKSSQAPKLLFHYYDKDFNNEADTPDNFQSRRPNTSFCFLDIRSPGLGDTAMYLCATSRDRVSYEQYFGPGTRLTVT.

V and J are TRBV28 and TRBJ2-5; 8 bases are a match to TRBD2. J lost 5 bases, V lost 1 base, and 6 bases had no gene match. Germline V gene lookup returns CDR1 MDHEN and CDR2 SYDVKM. The CDR3 extends over 15 amino acids. The CDR3 here is CASSLSSGGPETQYF. The DNA for the CDR3 is TGTGCCAGCAGTTTATCGAGCGGGGGACCGGAGACCCAGTACTTC.

This clone was counted between two and nine times. The J gene is TRBJ1-1, the V gene TRBV19; no clear D gene. The CDR3 totals 15 residues. Deletions cut 7 bases from V and 6 bases from J, with 21 bases between. Germline lookup yields CDR1 LNHDA and CDR2 SQIVND (reference sequence). CDR3 sequence reads: CASTEALGWVAEAFF. DNA for the CDR3: TGTGCCAGTACGGAGGCCCTCGGGTGGGTGGCTGAAGCTTTCTTT.

The CDR3 DNA follows: TGTGCCACCAGTGATTTCCAGGGGACAGGGGGCACCTCGGAGACCCAGTACTTC. Its protein product is CATSDFQGTGGTSETQYF. The chain joins TRBV24-1 to TRBJ2-5, with 12 nucleotides matching TRBD1. V dropped 1 base and J dropped 5; count of bases not matched to a gene: 10. In germline, CDR1 is KGHDR, CDR2 SFDVKD. This CDR3 comprises 18 residues.